The clone carrying this T cell receptor (beta chain) appeared once. Its specificity is unknown. This may be a read error: a much more frequent sequence differs by one nucleotide. This CDR3 is missing its conserved last phenylalanine or tryptophan, likely due to a read error. The sample originates from a study of glioma-infiltrating T cells. Study-level information: WHO grade II oligodendrogliomas or astrocytomas, plus non-recurrent WHO grade IV glioblastomas, were sampled.

The iRepertoire nested amplicon-rescue multiplex PCR amplified TCR alpha and beta CDR3s from RNA. One-step reverse transcription and amplification started from approximately 100-400 ng of tissue mRNA or PBMC total RNA. TCRdb re-called the multiplex PCR reads through MiXCR, storing one row per CDR3 protein. The sample lists around 390,000 distinct CDR3 sequences; 41% were seen once. Study-wide findings and caveats: Gliomas, especially low-grade, showed above-expected tissue-blood divergence; non-neoplastic patients showed below.

Sequenced input: glioma tissue, nonneoplastic brain tissue, or PBMCs (not recorded which). The sequence was obtained from a human donor with low-grade glioma or glioblastoma, undergoing nonglioma brain surgery, or in good health (not recorded which).

The CDR3 DNA follows: TGTGCCAGCAGTTTATCGGCAGGGGGCGTGGAGACCCAGTACCTC. It encodes CASSLSAGGVETQYL. The rearrangement joins TRBV28 to TRBJ2-5; 8 bases fit TRBD1. V lost 1 base and J lost 5; bases outside the gene matches: 6. CDR3 size: 15 residues. Per the germline V gene, CDR1 is MDHEN and CDR2 is SYDVKM.